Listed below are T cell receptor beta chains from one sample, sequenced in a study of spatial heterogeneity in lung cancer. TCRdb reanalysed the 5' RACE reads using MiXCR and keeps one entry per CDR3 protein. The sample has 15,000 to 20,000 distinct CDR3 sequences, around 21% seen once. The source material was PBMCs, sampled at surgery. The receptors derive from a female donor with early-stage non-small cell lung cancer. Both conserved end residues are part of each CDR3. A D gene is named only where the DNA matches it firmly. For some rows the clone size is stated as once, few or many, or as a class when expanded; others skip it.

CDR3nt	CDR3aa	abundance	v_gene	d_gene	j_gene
TGTGCCAGCAGCTTGCAGACGGGACCCTCCTACGAGCAGTACTTC	CASSLQTGPSYEQYF	NA	TRBV7-3	NA	TRBJ2-7
TGTGCCAGCAGAAAATCGGCGGACAGGGGGCATGAGACCCAGTACTTC	CASRKSADRGHETQYF	many	TRBV11-2	TRBD1	TRBJ2-5
TGTGCCAGCAGTGAATCTTGGCAGGCCTCCTACGAGCAGTACTTC	CASSESWQASYEQYF	NA	TRBV6-1	NA	TRBJ2-7
TGTGCCAGCAGCTTAGCTAGCGGCAACAATGAGCAGTTCTTC	CASSLASGNNEQFF	medium-sized	TRBV7-9	NA	TRBJ2-1
TGCGCCAGCAGCTTGGATGCCTACCGGGGCAAAAACATTCAGTACTTC	CASSLDAYRGKNIQYF	NA	TRBV5-1	NA	TRBJ2-4
TGTGCCAGCAGCCAGCGTTTCTTCAACACTGAAGCTTTCTTT	CASSQRFFNTEAFF	medium-sized	TRBV3-1	NA	TRBJ1-1
TGTGCCAGCAGATCTACCCGACAGCCCCTTATTCAGTACTTC	CASRSTRQPLIQYF	many	TRBV28	NA	TRBJ2-4
TGTGCCAGCAGCTTATCGGGGTCTGGGGCCAACGTCCTGACTTTC	CASSLSGSGANVLTF	many	TRBV7-2	NA	TRBJ2-6
TGTGCCAGCAGCTTGGCAGGGGAGTACGAGCAGTACTTC	CASSLAGEYEQYF	NA	TRBV5-5	NA	TRBJ2-7
TGTGCCAGCAGCCTACGGGACAGGGCGAGCTCCTACAATGAGCAGTTCTTC	CASSLRDRASSYNEQFF	NA	TRBV7-6	TRBD1	TRBJ2-1
TGCAGTGCTAGAGAGGACAGGGGGTACACCATATATTTT	CSAREDRGYTIYF	many	TRBV20-1	TRBD1	TRBJ1-3
TGCAGCGTTGAGAAGGCCAGGGGGTTAAGAAACACCATATATTTT	CSVEKARGLRNTIYF	medium-sized	TRBV29-1	TRBD1	TRBJ1-3
TGTGCCAGCAGTATCCAAAACTACGAGCAGTACTTC	CASSIQNYEQYF	many	TRBV28	NA	TRBJ2-7
TGTGCCAGCACCCGGGACTACGAGCAGTACTTC	CASTRDYEQYF	many	TRBV2	NA	TRBJ2-7
TGTGCCAGCAGCTTAGGCACTAGCGGGAGAGGTCTCGAGCAGTACTTC	CASSLGTSGRGLEQYF	many	TRBV11-2	TRBD2	TRBJ2-7
TGTGCCAGCAGTTCTCGACTAGCGGGTGCCTACAATGAGCAGTTCTTC	CASSSRLAGAYNEQFF	NA	TRBV6-4	TRBD2	TRBJ2-1
TGCAGTGCTCCAGCGGCTAGTGGCACAGATACGCAGTATTTT	CSAPAASGTDTQYF	many	TRBV20-1	NA	TRBJ2-3
TGTGCCAGCAGCCCACCGCGGCACCTGAACACCGGGGAGCTGTTTTTT	CASSPPRHLNTGELFF	many	TRBV3-1	NA	TRBJ2-2
TGTGCCAGCAGTGATGGGAACGGCAATCAGCCCCAGCATTTT	CASSDGNGNQPQHF	many	TRBV6-6	NA	TRBJ1-5
TGTGCCAGCAGTTCCGCATCCTACGAGCAGTACTTC	CASSSASYEQYF	NA	TRBV28	NA	TRBJ2-7